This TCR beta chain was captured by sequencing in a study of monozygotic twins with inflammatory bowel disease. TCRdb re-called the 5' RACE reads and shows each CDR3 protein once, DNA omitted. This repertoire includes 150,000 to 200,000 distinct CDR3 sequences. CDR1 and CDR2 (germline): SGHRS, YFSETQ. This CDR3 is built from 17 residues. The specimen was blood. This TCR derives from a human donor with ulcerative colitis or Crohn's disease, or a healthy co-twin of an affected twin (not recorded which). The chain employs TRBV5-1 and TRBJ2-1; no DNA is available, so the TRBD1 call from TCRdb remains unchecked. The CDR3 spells CASSLSPQGNSYNEQFF.